This T cell receptor (beta chain) was sequenced during a study of circulating and synovial CD4+ cells in juvenile arthritis. Sequencing was performed with immunoSEQ multiplex PCR; in TCRdb, only in-frame clones are kept and a portion is missing. Of 30,000 to 40,000 clones listed, around 95% are singletons. There are 17 residues in the CDR3. Trimming removed 8 bases from V and 2 bases from J; junction bases left unmatched: 12. The germline gives CDR1 MDHEN, CDR2 SYDVKM. Sequencing was carried out using CD4+ T cells from blood. The receptor's source is a human donor with juvenile idiopathic arthritis. This rearrangement joins TRBV28 to TRBJ2-2, with TRBD1 matching 9 bases. The CDR3 DNA is TGTGCCAGCGGGGGAAGGAACAGGGGGCTAAACACCGGGGAGCTGTTTTTT. Encoded protein: CASGGRNRGLNTGELFF.